These 32 T cell receptor beta chains were sequenced from one sample in a study of T cell responses to AZD1222 COVID-19 vaccine. Only in-frame clones appear in the TCRdb table, and some are missing; sequencing was by immunoSEQ multiplex PCR. Counted here are about 150,000 clones, roughly nine tenths occurring once; the ten biggest clones make up 15% to 20%. The source material was peripheral blood, sampled on day 0 of AZD1222 vaccination. The receptors originated from an adult in good health.

The rearrangement uses TRBV9 and TRBJ2-1; 9 bases align to TRBD2. Germline trimming cut 0 bases from V and 2 bases from J; bases unmatched to any gene: 0. The germline CDR1 and CDR2 sequences are SGDLS and YYNGEE. CDR3 length: 15 amino acids. The CDR3 DNA is TGTGCCAGCAGCGTAGCTAGCGGGACCTACAATGAGCAGTTCTTC. It specifies CASSVASGTYNEQFF.

The chain combines TRBV5-6 with TRBJ1-3; D gene uncertain. Germline V gene sequence: CDR1 SGHDT, CDR2 YYEEEE. The CDR3 spans 14 residues. With 2 bases removed from V and 0 bases from J, the gap between germline ends came to 6 bases. The CDR3 coding sequence is TGTGCCAGCAGCTTTGGTCACTCTGGAAACACCATATATTTT. Its protein is CASSFGHSGNTIYF.

The chain links TRBV7-2 to TRBJ1-2, with D hard to call. The CDR3 totals 14 residues. Between the trimmed V and J ends, which lost 0 bases and 3 bases, there was a span of 8 bases. Germline V gene sequence: CDR1 SGHTA, CDR2 FQGNSA. The CDR3 coding sequence is TGTGCCAGCAGCTTAGCCAGCTGGGACTATGGCTACACCTTC. As protein: CASSLASWDYGYTF.

The chain employs TRBV28 and TRBJ2-3; D gene ambiguous. This CDR3 comprises 16 residues. Germline V CDR1 and CDR2: MDHEN, SYDVKM. Trimming took 1 base from V and 1 from J, leaving 12 bases between them. CDR3 coding DNA: TGTGCCAGCAGTTTATTGGGGTACGACGGCACAGATACGCAGTATTTT. It codes for CASSLLGYDGTDTQYF.

This chain joins TRBV19 and TRBJ2-7, with 10 bases aligning to TRBD2. This CDR3 has 13 residues. Germline CDR1 LNHDA, CDR2 SQIVND (reference sequence). The V gene end was trimmed by 6 bases and the J gene end by 6 bases; junction bases not matched to a gene: 5. In DNA form, the CDR3 reads TGTGCCAGTAGGCTAGCGGGGGAAGTCGAGCAGTACTTC. Protein product: CASRLAGEVEQYF.

This clone was recorded once. The rearrangement links TRBV5-5 to TRBJ1-1, with D possibly being TRBD1 (6 bases). Trimming stripped 2 bases from V and 1 base from J, with 12 bases between. This CDR3 region has 15 residues. The germline CDR1 and CDR2 sequences are SGHKS and YYEKEE (reference sequence). This CDR3 is CASSFDGQTNTEAFF. The CDR3 coding sequence is TGTGCCAGCAGCTTCGATGGACAGACGAACACTGAAGCTTTCTTT.

The V call is TRBV5-6, the J call TRBJ2-2, with no clear D. The V and J ends lost 4 bases and 7 bases respectively, with 8 bases between them. Germline-derived CDR1 and CDR2 are SGHDT and YYEEEE. The CDR3 runs to 12 residues. The CDR3 bases are TGTGCCAGCAGCCCCTTAGGCGGGGAGCTGTTTTTT. Translation: CASSPLGGELFF.

The chain employs TRBV14 and TRBJ2-7, with 7 bases fitting TRBD1. CDR1 SGHDN and CDR2 FVKESK come from the germline V gene. The J segment lost 6 bases and the V segment lost 0 bases, leaving 5 bases of the junction unmatched. This CDR3 has 14 residues. The CDR3 DNA reads TGTGCCAGCAGCCAAGAAAGGGGGCCGGGCGAGCAGTACTTC. Protein sequence: CASSQERGPGEQYF.

The rearrangement joins TRBV18 to TRBJ1-5, with D perhaps matching TRBD1 (5 bases). V was trimmed by 4 bases and J by 6 bases, leaving 13 bases between them. CDR3 length equals 14 residues. The germline V gene encodes CDR1 KGHSH and CDR2 LQKENI. Written as DNA, the CDR3 is TGTGCCAGCTCACGGGACGTCGGGGGTCAGCCCCAGCATTTT. Its translation is CASSRDVGGQPQHF.

The chain recombines TRBV5-6 with TRBJ2-7; D is ambiguous. Germline V gene sequence: CDR1 SGHDT, CDR2 YYEEEE. The CDR3 contains 13 residues. The germline V and J ends were trimmed by 2 bases and 10 bases, with 16 bases remaining between them. In DNA, the CDR3 is TGTGCCAGCAGCTTCGGTACTCCCTCCGTACAGTACTTC. Encoded protein: CASSFGTPSVQYF.

Of note for this clone: Other DNA sequences in this specimen translate into the identical CDR3. The chain has TRBV7-9 and TRBJ2-1; the match to TRBD2 covers 10 bases. Trimming took 0 bases from V and 4 from J; bases not matched to a gene: 3. CDR1 SEHNR and CDR2 FQNEAQ come from the germline V gene (reference sequence). The CDR3 sequence is 16 residues long. The CDR3 is CASSLALAGVYNEQFF. The DNA for the CDR3 is TGTGCCAGCAGCTTAGCTCTAGCGGGGGTTTACAATGAGCAGTTCTTC.

This clone was recorded once. The chain is built from TRBV7-9 and TRBJ2-1, with 7 bases that match TRBD2. Germline lookup yields CDR1 SEHNR and CDR2 FQNEAQ (reference sequence). Germline trimming cut 5 bases from V and 4 bases from J; bases unmatched to any gene: 11. The CDR3 runs 16 residues. CDR3 bases: TGTGCCAGCAGCCCCTGGCCCCCGGGGGGTTACAATGAGCAGTTCTTC. This sequence encodes CASSPWPPGGYNEQFF.

V and J are TRBV11-3 and TRBJ1-6; possibly TRBD1 for D (5 bases). The CDR3 loop spans 13 amino acids. Trimming took off 8 bases at V and 6 bases at J, with 11 bases between the two ends. Germline CDR1 and CDR2: SGHNT and YENEEA. CDR3 loop: CASRGEGNSPLHF. CDR3 DNA: TGTGCCAGCCGGGGGGAGGGTAATTCACCCCTCCACTTT. Full variable domain (missing parts from reference TRBV11-3 and TRBJ1-6): EAGVVQSPRYKIIEKKQPVAFWCNPISGHNTLYWYLQNLGQGPELLIRYENEEAVDDSQLPKDRFSAERLKGVDSTLKIQPAELGDSAVYLCASRGEGNSPLHFGNGTRLTVT.

This chain joins TRBV19 and TRBJ1-1, with a possible D match to TRBD1 (6 bases). V lost 6 bases and J 5 bases, leaving 16 bases between the germline ends. This CDR3 is built from 14 residues. Per germline, CDR1 LNHDA and CDR2 SQIVND (reference sequence). CDR3 nucleotides: TGTGCCAGTAGAAGGGGGGGCGCGAGAACTGAAGCTTTCTTT. Translation: CASRRGGARTEAFF.

The gene calls are TRBV11-3 and TRBJ2-3; no firm D call. Trimming stripped 0 bases from V and 2 bases from J, with 9 bases between. The CDR3 consists of 15 residues. Germline V lookup: CDR1 SGHNT, CDR2 YENEEA. Here the CDR3 reads CASSLESRLTDTQYF. DNA of the CDR3: TGTGCCAGCAGCTTAGAGAGCAGACTCACAGATACGCAGTATTTT. Full variable domain (remainder filled in from reference TRBV11-3 and TRBJ2-3): EAGVVQSPRYKIIEKKQPVAFWCNPISGHNTLYWYLQNLGQGPELLIRYENEEAVDDSQLPKDRFSAERLKGVDSTLKIQPAELGDSAVYLCASSLESRLTDTQYFGPGTRLTVL.

This chain connects TRBV30 to TRBJ1-2; D is ambiguous. The CDR3 has 12 residues. Trimming left V 1 base short and J 8 bases short, with 11 bases between. The germline CDR1 and CDR2 sequences are GTSNPN and SVGIG (reference sequence). CDR3 sequence reads: CAWSGPVGGYTF. In nucleotides, the CDR3 is TGTGCCTGGAGTGGCCCCGTGGGGGGCTACACCTTC.

This chain connects TRBV9 to TRBJ1-3; D gene uncertain. This CDR3 region has 16 residues. V was trimmed by 0 bases and J by 0 bases, leaving 10 bases between them. Germline V gene sequence: CDR1 SGDLS, CDR2 YYNGEE. The DNA of the CDR3 is TGTGCCAGCAGCGTAGGTGGCAGGTTCTCTGGAAACACCATATATTTT. This gives the protein CASSVGGRFSGNTIYF. The whole variable domain, remainder taken from reference TRBV9 and TRBJ1-3, is DSGVTQTPKHLITATGQRVTLRCSPRSGDLSVYWYQQSLDQGLQFLIQYYNGEERAKGNILERFSAQQFPDLHSELNLSSLELGDSALYFCASSVGGRFSGNTIYFGEGSWLTVV.

The chain recombines TRBV7-9 with TRBJ1-1; D unclear. The CDR3 covers 11 residues. CDR1 and CDR2 (germline): SEHNR, FQNEAQ (reference sequence). The V gene lost 5 bases and the J gene lost 8 bases, with 9 bases spanning the gap. In DNA form, the CDR3 reads TGTGCCAGCAGCCCGGGTTGGGAAGCTTTCTTT. Translation gives CASSPGWEAFF. The full variable domain, rest sourced from reference TRBV7-9 and TRBJ1-1, is DTGVSQNPRHKITKRGQNVTFRCDPISEHNRLYWYRQTLGQGPEFLTYFQNEAQLEKSRLLSDRFSAERPKGSFSTLEIQRTEQGDSAMYLCASSPGWEAFFGQGTRLTVV.

This clone was seen only once. The CDR3 region has the DNA TGTGCCAGCAGCCATAGGGGGCAGAATGATGGCTACACCTTC. As protein: CASSHRGQNDGYTF. The J gene is TRBJ1-2, the V gene TRBV3-1 (or the pseudogene TRBV3-2); 7 bases match TRBD1. Germline CDR1 reads LGHDT; CDR2 reads YNNKEL (reference sequence). This CDR3 has 14 amino acids. V was clipped by 3 bases and J by 6 bases; unmatched bases: 7.

The chain links TRBV29-1 to TRBJ1-6, with 9 bases that match TRBD1. CDR1 is SQVTM and CDR2 is ANQGSEA in the germline V gene. J was trimmed by 7 bases and V by 7 bases; bases with no gene match: 5. The CDR3 length is 13 residues. The CDR3 nucleotides read TGCAGCGCTGGGACAGGGAGGAATTCACCCCTCCACTTT. Translated: CSAGTGRNSPLHF.

CDR3 in amino acids: CASSLEGKEAFF. The CDR3 DNA reads TGCGCCAGCAGCTTGGAGGGGAAAGAAGCTTTCTTT. The chain combines TRBV5-1 with TRBJ1-1; D might be TRBD1 (5 bases). The length of the CDR3 is 12 residues. The germline V gene encodes CDR1 SGHRS and CDR2 YFSETQ. V lost 0 bases to trimming and J lost 8 bases, with 8 bases between them.

The V gene is TRBV5-4, the J gene TRBJ2-7, with 8 bases matching TRBD2. Germline V lookup: CDR1 SGHNT, CDR2 YYREEE (reference sequence). This CDR3 comprises 15 residues. With V trimmed by 0 bases and J by 4 bases, 6 bases remained unmatched. The CDR3 DNA reads TGTGCCAGCAGCTTGGGGGGGACTAGTCGGTACGAGCAGTACTTC. Its protein is CASSLGGTSRYEQYF.

V and J are TRBV18 and TRBJ2-1; D not resolved. The CDR3 totals 13 residues. Germline-derived CDR1 and CDR2 are KGHSH and LQKENI. With 3 bases removed from V and 3 bases from J, the gap between germline ends came to 6 bases. CDR3 in amino acids: CASSPDVYNEQFF. DNA of the CDR3: TGTGCCAGCTCACCCGACGTCTACAATGAGCAGTTCTTC.

The V call is TRBV19, the J call TRBJ1-6, with D unresolved. V was pared by 3 bases and J by 7 bases, with 16 bases between. The CDR3 totals 16 residues. The germline V gene has CDR1 LNHDA and CDR2 SQIVND (reference sequence). This chain's CDR3 is CASSMSQFFPNSPLHF. The CDR3 DNA sequence: TGTGCCAGTAGTATGAGTCAGTTCTTCCCCAATTCACCCCTCCACTTT.

J is TRBJ2-5 and V is TRBV5-4; no firm D call. The CDR3 has 14 residues. Between the trimmed V and J ends, which lost 4 bases and 5 bases, there was a span of 15 bases. Germline V CDR1 and CDR2: SGHNT, YYREEE (reference sequence). The CDR3 sequence is CASSGPPHGETQYF. CDR3 bases: TGTGCCAGCAGCGGACCCCCGCACGGGGAGACCCAGTACTTC.

The genes are TRBV7-2 and TRBJ2-7; 8 nucleotides line up with TRBD2. Germline trimming cut 4 bases from V and 1 base from J; bases unmatched to any gene: 12. Per germline, CDR1 SGHTA and CDR2 FQGNSA. The CDR3 spans 17 residues. Written as DNA, the CDR3 is TGTGCCAGCAGCTCACCCGGACTAGCCGGGGTATCCTACGAGCAGTACTTC. Protein sequence: CASSSPGLAGVSYEQYF.

The gene calls are TRBV5-1 and TRBJ2-3, with D tentatively TRBD1 (6 bases). There are 15 residues in the CDR3. The germline CDR1 and CDR2 sequences are SGHRS and YFSETQ. Trimming removed 0 bases from V and 8 bases from J, with 16 bases in between. The CDR3 reads CASSLVGTSFRTQYF. CDR3 sequence (DNA): TGCGCCAGCAGCTTGGTCGGGACATCCTTCCGTACGCAGTATTTT.

The CDR3 spells CASSPLMGGRNEQFF. The CDR3, as DNA: TGCGCCAGCAGCCCACTTATGGGGGGGCGCAATGAGCAGTTCTTC. The chain links TRBV4-1 to TRBJ2-1; D may be TRBD2 (7 bases). Germline V CDR1 and CDR2: MGHRA, YSYEKL. The CDR3 sequence is 15 residues long. V dropped 4 bases and J dropped 6 bases, with 16 bases sitting between them.

V is TRBV10-3 and J is TRBJ2-2; TRBD2 agrees at 10 bases. The V and J ends lost 0 bases and 1 base, in that order; junction bases with no gene match: 2. Germline V CDR1 and CDR2: ENHRY, SYGVKD. There are 17 residues in the CDR3. The CDR3 region has the DNA TGTGCCATCAGTGAGTCTGTAGCGGGGGGGAACACCGGGGAGCTGTTTTTT. Amino acids: CAISESVAGGNTGELFF.

The rearrangement links TRBV5-1 to TRBJ2-2; D may be TRBD1 (7 bases). This CDR3 region has 17 residues. The V gene lost 4 bases and the J gene lost 7 bases, with 23 bases spanning the gap. Germline V CDR1 and CDR2: SGHRS, YFSETQ. The chain's CDR3 is CASSPGGGSYWGGELFF. The CDR3 nucleotides read TGCGCCAGCAGCCCCGGAGGGGGCTCCTATTGGGGCGGGGAGCTGTTTTTT.

CDR3 sequence: CASSEGTFYGYTF. DNA for the CDR3: TGCGCCAGCAGTGAGGGAACTTTCTATGGCTACACCTTC. The V call is TRBV10-1, the J call TRBJ1-2; D unresolved. CDR3 size: 13 residues. In germline, CDR1 is WNHNN, CDR2 SYGVQD (reference sequence). V was shortened by 2 bases and J by 4 bases, with 8 bases between the two germline ends.

The chain combines TRBV27 with TRBJ1-2, with 12 bases aligning to TRBD1. The germline gives CDR1 MNHEY, CDR2 SMNVEV (reference sequence). The CDR3 loop spans 15 amino acids. Trimming took 5 bases from V and 8 from J; bases not matched to a gene: 9. The CDR3 bases are TGTGCCAGCAGTCAGGGACAGGGGGCTGTGTGGGGCTACACCTTC. Translated: CASSQGQGAVWGYTF.